One sample yielded the 27 T cell receptor beta chains listed below, sequenced in a study of CD8+ T cells in alopecia areata. Isolated RNA was reverse transcribed into cDNA used as the sequencing template. TCRdb's copy holds only in-frame clones and misses some; the assay was immunoSEQ multiplex PCR. The repertoire holds under 150,000 clones, with roughly 60% as singletons. Sequencing was performed on CD8+ T cells sorted from blood. These receptors were collected from a human donor in good health.

The rearrangement uses TRBV29-1 and TRBJ1-2; D ambiguous. The ends were cut back, 4 bases at V and 8 bases at J, with 11 bases in the middle. This CDR3 has 11 amino acids. Germline assignment: CDR1 SQVTM and CDR2 ANQGSEA. CDR3 protein: CSVGSREGYTF. The CDR3 DNA is TGCAGCGTTGGATCGCGGGAGGGCTACACCTTC.

This rearrangement joins TRBV14 to TRBJ2-1; D perhaps matches TRBD2 (6 bases). The germline gives CDR1 SGHDN, CDR2 FVKESK. CDR3 size: 13 residues. V shed 4 bases and J shed 4 bases, with 8 bases lying between them. CDR3 DNA: TGTGCCAGCAGCCCCGGGAGTTACAATGAGCAGTTCTTC. Translation: CASSPGSYNEQFF. Drawing the rest from reference TRBV14 and TRBJ2-1, the complete variable domain is EAGVTQFPSHSVIEKGQTVTLRCDPISGHDNLYWYRRVMGKEIKFLLHFVKESKQDESGMPNNRFLAERTGGTYSTLKVQPAELEDSGVYFCASSPGSYNEQFFGPGTRLTVL.

This sequence joins TRBV11-2 and TRBJ2-5; D is perhaps TRBD1 (7 bases). The CDR3 runs 17 residues. V was pared by 5 bases and J by 0 bases, with 19 bases between. In germline, CDR1 is SGHAT, CDR2 FQNNGV. The DNA for the CDR3 is TGTGCCAGCAGCGCACCGTTGGCGGGACAGTACCAAGAGACCCAGTACTTC. This sequence encodes CASSAPLAGQYQETQYF.

About this clone itself: One junction end does not reproduce the germline sequence, and a read error may be involved. This rearrangement joins TRBV11-2 to TRBJ2-1, with D tentatively TRBD2 (5 bases). The CDR3 loop spans 11 amino acids. Germline V lookup: CDR1 SGHAT, CDR2 FQNNGV. The CDR3 DNA reads as TGTGCCAGCAGGACTAACACTGAGGAGTTCTTC. Translating gives CASRTNTEEFF.

On this clone itself: One end of the junction fails to match germline, which may point to a read error. The chain employs TRBV5-1 and TRBJ2-1; no clear D. The germline CDR1 and CDR2 sequences are SGHRS and YFSETQ. The CDR3 contains 14 residues. CDR3 sequence: CASNLNGVYNEQFF. The CDR3 nucleotides read TGCGCCAGCAACTTGAATGGGGTCTACAATGAGCAGTTCTTC.

The chain combines TRBV29-1 with TRBJ2-7; no clear D gene. The CDR3 has 13 residues. CDR1 and CDR2 (germline): SQVTM, ANQGSEA. Between the trimmed V and J ends, which lost 4 bases and 2 bases, there was a span of 12 bases. The DNA for the CDR3 is TGCAGCGTTGCCCGCCATGAGACCTACGAGCAGTACTTC. As protein: CSVARHETYEQYF.

The chain links TRBV7-8 to TRBJ2-2; weak D call: TRBD2 (6 bases). V lost 5 bases to trimming and J lost 4 bases, with 14 bases between them. The germline CDR1 and CDR2 sequences are SGHVS and FQNEAQ. The CDR3 sequence is 15 residues long. The CDR3 DNA is TGTGCCAGCAGCCCGAGGCGGGGCGGCACCGGGGAGCTGTTTTTT. Its translation is CASSPRRGGTGELFF.

The chain links TRBV27 to TRBJ1-1; D may be TRBD1 (5 bases). Per germline, CDR1 MNHEY and CDR2 SMNVEV (reference sequence). The CDR3 sequence is 14 residues long. V was trimmed by 5 bases and J by 1 base, leaving 11 bases between them. CDR3 coding DNA: TGTGCCAGCAGTGGGGCCGGCCCGAACACTGAAGCTTTCTTT. Its translation: CASSGAGPNTEAFF.

This rearrangement joins TRBV19 to TRBJ1-2; D might be TRBD1 (6 bases). Per the germline V gene, CDR1 is LNHDA and CDR2 is SQIVND (reference sequence). V gave up 5 bases and J gave up 8 bases, with 15 bases separating them. This CDR3 is built from 13 residues. The CDR3 reads CASSARGQGGYTF. The CDR3 nucleotides are TGTGCCAGTAGTGCCCGGGGACAAGGGGGCTACACCTTC.

V usage is TRBV2 and J usage is TRBJ2-1; the match to TRBD1 covers 7 bases. This CDR3 region has 15 residues. Unmatched junction bases numbered 9, after V lost 6 bases and J lost 4 bases. Germline loops: CDR1 SNHLY, CDR2 FYNNEI. The CDR3 DNA follows: TGTGCCAGCAGGACAGGGTCCTCGCAGTACAATGAGCAGTTCTTC. Its translation: CASRTGSSQYNEQFF. Together with reference TRBV2 and TRBJ2-1, the CDR3 gives the full variable domain: EPEVTQTPSHQVTQMGQEVILRCVPISNHLYFYWYRQILGQKVEFLVSFYNNEISEKSEIFDDQFSVERPDGSNFTLKIRSTKLEDSAMYFCASRTGSSQYNEQFFGPGTRLTVL.

This chain links TRBV7-9 with TRBJ2-3; D gene ambiguous. The germline gives CDR1 SEHNR, CDR2 FQNEAQ (reference sequence). This CDR3 region has 12 residues. Trimming removed 4 bases at V and 4 bases at J, with 6 bases between. CDR3: CASSSRPDTQYF. The CDR3 nucleotides are TGTGCCAGCAGCTCCCGCCCAGATACGCAGTATTTT.

On this clone itself: The sample carries other DNA sequences with the same CDR3. The chain couples TRBV9 to TRBJ2-5; D gene unclear. V lost 0 bases, J lost 5 bases, and 5 bases lay in between. Germline CDR1 reads SGDLS; CDR2 reads YYNGEE. There are 12 residues in the CDR3. CDR3 sequence: CASSVDPETQYF. CDR3 DNA sequence: TGTGCCAGCAGCGTAGATCCGGAGACCCAGTACTTC.

The chain carries TRBV14 and TRBJ2-1; 9 bases are a match to TRBD2. Germline CDR1 SGHDN, CDR2 FVKESK. The V and J ends lost 0 bases and 9 bases, in that order; junction bases with no gene match: 15. The CDR3 sequence is 18 residues long. CDR3 sequence (DNA): TGTGCCAGCAGCCAAGAAGCGAGGTTGAGCGGGAGGTTGAGTGAGCAGTTCTTC. It yields the protein CASSQEARLSGRLSEQFF.

CDR3 region: CASSLGTRYTGELFF. CDR3 coding DNA: TGTGCCAGCAGCTTAGGTACTAGGTACACCGGGGAGCTGTTTTTT. The chain carries TRBV7-3 and TRBJ2-2; possible D gene TRBD2, 5 bases. V lost 2 bases to trimming and J lost 3 bases, with 10 bases between them. The germline CDR1 and CDR2 sequences are SGHTA and FQGTGA. The CDR3 consists of 15 residues.

V and J are TRBV5-1 and TRBJ2-7; 8 bases line up with TRBD2. Germline lookup yields CDR1 SGHRS and CDR2 YFSETQ. The CDR3 length is 15 residues. The V gene end was trimmed by 4 bases and the J gene end by 2 bases; junction bases not matched to a gene: 8. The CDR3 sequence is CASSAASGFPYEQYF. Written as DNA, the CDR3 is TGCGCCAGCAGCGCCGCTAGCGGGTTTCCCTACGAGCAGTACTTC.

The V and J genes are TRBV9 and TRBJ2-2; D is undetermined. This CDR3 contains 13 residues. Germline V gene data show CDR1 as SGDLS and CDR2 as YYNGEE. Trimming pared 6 bases from V and 0 bases from J, leaving 6 bases between. The CDR3 reads CASKSPNTGELFF. DNA for the CDR3: TGTGCCAGCAAATCGCCGAACACCGGGGAGCTGTTTTTT.

The chain combines TRBV9 with TRBJ2-5, with D possibly being TRBD1 or TRBD2 (5 bases each). The CDR3 has 15 amino acids. V was trimmed by 2 bases and J by 5 bases, leaving 16 bases between them. The V gene's germline CDR1 is SGDLS and CDR2 YYNGEE. In DNA, the CDR3 is TGTGCCAGCAGCGTCAACACGGGGCCTGGGGAGACCCAGTACTTC. Amino acid sequence: CASSVNTGPGETQYF.

This clone showed up just a few times. The chain recombines TRBV29-1 with TRBJ2-7; no definite D call. The germline V and J ends were trimmed by 4 bases and 2 bases, with 9 bases remaining between them. The length of the CDR3 is 12 residues. The germline V gene encodes CDR1 SQVTM and CDR2 ANQGSEA. Here the CDR3 DNA reads TGCAGCGTTGCTGTGAATCCCTACGAGCAGTACTTC. It specifies CSVAVNPYEQYF.

The chain uses TRBV29-1 and TRBJ2-1; 11 nucleotides match TRBD2. V gave up 4 bases and J gave up 1 base; unmatched junction bases: 6. The CDR3 is 16 amino acids. Germline CDR1 and CDR2: SQVTM and ANQGSEA. CDR3 bases: TGCAGCGTTGTACGTCCTAGCGGGAGGTCCTACAATGAGCAGTTCTTC. This translates into CSVVRPSGRSYNEQFF.

The genes are TRBV5-1 and TRBJ2-1; no definite D call. This CDR3 contains 15 residues. V was cut by 4 bases and J by 0 bases, with 11 bases left in between. Germline values: CDR1 SGHRS, CDR2 YFSETQ. The CDR3 coding sequence is TGCGCCAGCAGCCTGGAGTTCAGCTCCTACAATGAGCAGTTCTTC. This codes for CASSLEFSSYNEQFF.

The chain is built from TRBV10-2 and TRBJ1-3; D gene ambiguous. The CDR3 consists of 14 residues. Trimming cost V 4 bases and J 4 bases, with 11 bases left between them. Per the germline V gene, CDR1 is WSHSY and CDR2 is SAAADI. CDR3 DNA sequence: TGCGCCAGCAGTGCGGCGGGGAGAGGAAACACCATATATTTT. Its protein product is CASSAAGRGNTIYF.

The gene calls are TRBV6-5 and TRBJ1-4; perhaps TRBD1 as D (5 bases). The V end lost 0 bases, the J end lost 15 bases, and 11 bases lay between the germline ends. The CDR3 covers 12 residues. Germline CDR1 is MNHEY and CDR2 is SVGAGI. As DNA, the CDR3 is TGTGCCAGCAGTTACTCTGGGGGAGTGATGTTTTTT. Translated: CASSYSGGVMFF.

The rearrangement joins TRBV11-2 to TRBJ2-7, with D possibly TRBD2 on 6 matching bases. V was shortened by 5 bases and J by 3 bases, with 17 bases between the two germline ends. Germline values: CDR1 SGHAT, CDR2 FQNNGV. The CDR3 is 15 amino acids. The CDR3 bases are TGTGCCAGCAGCACTCAAAGGGACTCAAACTACGAGCAGTACTTC. This sequence encodes CASSTQRDSNYEQYF.

This clone has only a few counts. The chain has TRBV29-1 and TRBJ2-2, with TRBD2 as a possible D gene (6 bases). CDR1 SQVTM and CDR2 ANQGSEA come from the germline V gene. V lost 7 bases and J lost 1, with 10 bases in between. The CDR3 spans 13 residues. As DNA, the CDR3 is TGCAGCGGCCGGGACTTGAACACCGGGGAGCTGTTTTTT. It yields the protein CSGRDLNTGELFF.

The CDR3, as DNA: TGTGCCAGCAGTTCGGGGTCCGTTTACAATGAGCAGTTCTTC. Residues: CASSSGSVYNEQFF. V and J are TRBV6-5 and TRBJ2-1; D is perhaps TRBD2 (5 bases). Between the trimmed V and J ends, which lost 4 bases and 4 bases, there was a span of 11 bases. Germline V gene data show CDR1 as MNHEY and CDR2 as SVGAGI. This CDR3 spans 14 amino acids.

The rearrangement links TRBV9 to TRBJ2-7, with 8 bases lining up with TRBD2. The J segment lost 6 bases and the V segment lost 6 bases, leaving 17 bases of the junction unmatched. The CDR3 sequence is 16 residues long. Germline CDR1 SGDLS, CDR2 YYNGEE. The chain's CDR3 is CASTKTGGAGVVEQYF. The CDR3 region has the DNA TGTGCCAGCACCAAAACCGGGGGAGCGGGAGTTGTCGAGCAGTACTTC.

This sequence joins TRBV6-5 and TRBJ2-1, with D hard to call. CDR1 and CDR2 from the germline V gene are MNHEY and SVGAGI. V was shortened by 6 bases and J by 6 bases, with 18 bases between the two germline ends. This CDR3 region has 15 residues. The CDR3 DNA follows: TGTGCCAGCAGCCCTCTGGCATCGAGTTTCAATGAGCAGTTCTTC. This encodes CASSPLASSFNEQFF.